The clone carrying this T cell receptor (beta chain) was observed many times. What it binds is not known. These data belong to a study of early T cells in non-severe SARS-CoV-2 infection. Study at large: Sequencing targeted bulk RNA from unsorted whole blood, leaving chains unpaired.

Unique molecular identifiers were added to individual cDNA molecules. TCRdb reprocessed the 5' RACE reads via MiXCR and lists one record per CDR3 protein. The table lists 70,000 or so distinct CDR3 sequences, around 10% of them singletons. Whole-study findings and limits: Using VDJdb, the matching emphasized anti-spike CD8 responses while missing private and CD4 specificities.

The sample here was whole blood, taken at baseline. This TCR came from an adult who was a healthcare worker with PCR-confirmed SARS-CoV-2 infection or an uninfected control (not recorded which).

The CDR3 loop is CASSLGQGDTEAFF. The CDR3 DNA is TGTGCCAGCAGCCTAGGACAGGGAGACACTGAAGCTTTCTTT. The genes are TRBV7-3 and TRBJ1-1; 8 nucleotides agree with TRBD1. Germline CDR1 is SGHTA and CDR2 is FQGTGA. This CDR3 has 14 residues. The J segment lost 3 bases and the V segment lost 5 bases, leaving 5 bases of the junction unmatched.